The T cell receptor beta chain described here comes from a study of T cells in localized non-small cell lung cancer. TCRdb keeps only in-frame clones here, not all; method: immunoSEQ multiplex PCR. The data show about 51,000 clones, around 86% seen once. Points on this clone: Its antigen is unknown.

There are 11 residues in the CDR3. V lost 1 base and J lost 6, with 5 bases in between. Germline V CDR1 and CDR2: SGHRS, YFSETQ. Study-wide results and limits: Within adjacent lung there appeared a median approximately 60 of the top 100 tumor clones. Prolonged overall survival went with higher T cell density in the blood.

This specimen consisted of peripheral blood mononuclear cells, obtained before any cancer treatment. This TCR came from a man aged 35-69 years with stage III lung adenocarcinoma. V usage is TRBV5-1 and J usage is TRBJ2-7, with D unresolved. The CDR3 coding sequence is TGCGCCAGCAGCTTGTCAGCCGAGCAGTACTTC. It encodes CASSLSAEQYF. Full variable domain (rest looked up from reference TRBV5-1 and TRBJ2-7): KAGVTQTPRYLIKTRGQQVTLSCSPISGHRSVSWYQQTPGQGLQFLFEYFSETQRNKGNFPGRFSGRQFSNSRSEMNVSTLELGDSALYLCASSLSAEQYFGPGTRLTVT.